The clone carrying this T cell receptor beta chain came up a few times. Its antigen remains unidentified. Once RNA had been extracted, it was reverse transcribed into cDNA to act as the sequencing template. Assay used: immunoSEQ multiplex PCR; TCRdb lists only in-frame clones, some missing. This sample has roughly 200,000 clones, with 53% found just once. This record comes from a study of CD8+ T cells in alopecia areata. Turning to the study itself: Those treated were given oral tofacitinib at 5 to 10 mg twice daily. Study observations and caveats: Resident alphabeta T cells of normal skin are also sequenced in scalp samples. A large proportion of expanded lesional clones were detected persisting in scalp and blood during tofacitinib.

This sample's treatment: oral pan-JAK inhibitor, 5-10 mg twice daily. The CDR3 extends over 13 amino acids. Germline V CDR1 and CDR2: SNHLY, FYNNEI. V gave up 8 bases and J gave up 2 bases, with 7 bases separating them. The chain has TRBV2 and TRBJ2-6, with no clear D. This material consisted of CD8+ T cells sorted from blood, taken at week 24, from a patient treated with tofacitinib. This TCR came from a human donor with alopecia areata. The CDR3 DNA sequence: TGTGCCAGCCTTGGTACTGGGGCCAACGTCCTGACTTTC. Translating it yields CASLGTGANVLTF.